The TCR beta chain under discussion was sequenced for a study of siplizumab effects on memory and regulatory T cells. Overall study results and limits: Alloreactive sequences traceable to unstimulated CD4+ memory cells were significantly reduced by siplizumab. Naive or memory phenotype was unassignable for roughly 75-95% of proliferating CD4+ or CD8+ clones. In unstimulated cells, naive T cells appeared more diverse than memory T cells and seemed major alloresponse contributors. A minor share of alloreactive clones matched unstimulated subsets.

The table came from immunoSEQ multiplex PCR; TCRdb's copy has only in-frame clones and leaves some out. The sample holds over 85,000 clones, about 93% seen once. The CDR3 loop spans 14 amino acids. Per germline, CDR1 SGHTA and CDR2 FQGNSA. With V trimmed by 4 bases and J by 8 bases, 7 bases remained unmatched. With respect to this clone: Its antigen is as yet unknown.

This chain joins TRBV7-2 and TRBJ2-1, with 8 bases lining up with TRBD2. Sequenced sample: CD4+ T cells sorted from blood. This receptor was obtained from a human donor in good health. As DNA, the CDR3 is TGTGCCAGCAGCTACGACAGCGGGAGTTATGAGCAGTTCTTC. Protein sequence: CASSYDSGSYEQFF.